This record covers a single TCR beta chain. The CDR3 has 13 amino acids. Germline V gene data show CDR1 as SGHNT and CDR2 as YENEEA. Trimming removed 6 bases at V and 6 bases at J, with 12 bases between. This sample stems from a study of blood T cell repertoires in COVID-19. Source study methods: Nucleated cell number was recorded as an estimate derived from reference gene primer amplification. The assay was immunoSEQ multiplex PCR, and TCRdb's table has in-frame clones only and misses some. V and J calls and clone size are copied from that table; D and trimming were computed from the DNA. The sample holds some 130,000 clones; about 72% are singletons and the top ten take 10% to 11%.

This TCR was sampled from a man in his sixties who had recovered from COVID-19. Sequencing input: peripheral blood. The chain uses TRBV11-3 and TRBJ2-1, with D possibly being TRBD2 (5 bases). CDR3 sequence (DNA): TGTGCCAGCAGTCTCAGCGGCGGCAATGAGCAGTTCTTC. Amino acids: CASSLSGGNEQFF.